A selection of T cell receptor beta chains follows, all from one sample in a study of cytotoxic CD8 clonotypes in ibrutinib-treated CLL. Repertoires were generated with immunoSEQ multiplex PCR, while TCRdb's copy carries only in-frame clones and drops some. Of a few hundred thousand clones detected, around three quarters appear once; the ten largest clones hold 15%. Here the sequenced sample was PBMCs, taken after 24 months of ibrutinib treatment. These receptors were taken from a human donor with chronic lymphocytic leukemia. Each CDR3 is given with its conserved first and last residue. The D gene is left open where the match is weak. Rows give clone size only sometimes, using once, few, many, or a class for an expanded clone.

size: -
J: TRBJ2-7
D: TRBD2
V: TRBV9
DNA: TGTGCCAGCAGCGCGGGACTAGCGGGCGGCGAGCAGTACTTC
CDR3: CASSAGLAGGEQYF

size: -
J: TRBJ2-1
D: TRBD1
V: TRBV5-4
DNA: TGTGCCAGCAGCGCGGACAGGGCGAGTGAGGTCTTC
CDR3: CASSADRASEVF

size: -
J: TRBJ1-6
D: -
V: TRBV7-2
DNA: TGTGCCAGCAGCTTAGATGCGGGTACGGGTTCACCCCTCCACTTT
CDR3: CASSLDAGTGSPLHF

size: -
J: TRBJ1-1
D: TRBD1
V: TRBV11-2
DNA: TGTGCCAGCAGCCCCACCCGGACAGGGGGCGGCACTGAAGCTTTCTTT
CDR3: CASSPTRTGGGTEAFF

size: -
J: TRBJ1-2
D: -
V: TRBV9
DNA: TGTGCCAGCAGCGCGAAGACCGGGGAGGTCCATGGCTACACCTTC
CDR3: CASSAKTGEVHGYTF

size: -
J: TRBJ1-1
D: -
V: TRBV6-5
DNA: TGTGCCAGCAGTTACGGGGGGACGGGGAACACTGAAGCTTTCTTT
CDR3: CASSYGGTGNTEAFF

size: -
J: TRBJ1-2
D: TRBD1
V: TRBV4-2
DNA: TGTGCCAGCAGCCCGGGACAGCTCCACTATGGCTACACCTTC
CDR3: CASSPGQLHYGYTF

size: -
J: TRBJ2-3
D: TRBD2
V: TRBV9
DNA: TGTGCCAGCAGCGTAGCGGGACTAGCGGGAGATGTCGATCGCACAGATACGCAGTATTTT
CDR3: CASSVAGLAGDVDRTDTQYF

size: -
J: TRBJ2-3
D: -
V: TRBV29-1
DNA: TGCAGCGTTGACTCAGGGGATGGGGATACGCAGTATTTT
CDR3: CSVDSGDGDTQYF

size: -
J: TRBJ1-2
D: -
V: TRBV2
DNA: TGTGCCACCGCCGCCGGGTCTAACTATGGCTACACCTTC
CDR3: CATAAGSNYGYTF

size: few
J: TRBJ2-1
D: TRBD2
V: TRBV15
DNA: TGTGCCACCAGCAGAAGGACTAGAGATTACAATGAGCAGTTCTTC
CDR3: CATSRRTRDYNEQFF

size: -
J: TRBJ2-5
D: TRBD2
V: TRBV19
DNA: TGTGCCAGTAGTATGCCGGGACTACAAGAGACCCAGTACTTC
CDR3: CASSMPGLQETQYF

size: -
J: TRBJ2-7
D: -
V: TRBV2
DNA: TGTGCCAGCAGTGATATCCGGGACGGAGCCTACGAGCAGTACTTC
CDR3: CASSDIRDGAYEQYF

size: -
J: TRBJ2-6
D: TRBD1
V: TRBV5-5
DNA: TGTGCCAGCACCCGCATGGGGCAGGGGGCCTTCGGCTCTGGGGCCAACGTCCTGACTTTC
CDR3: CASTRMGQGAFGSGANVLTF

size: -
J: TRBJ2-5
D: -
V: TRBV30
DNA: TGTGCCTGGAGACAGGGCTGGGAGACCCAGTACTTC
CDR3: CAWRQGWETQYF

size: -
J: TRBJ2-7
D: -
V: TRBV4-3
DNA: TGCGCCAGCAGCCAAGATAGTGGGGGTCGGTACGAGCAGTACTTC
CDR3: CASSQDSGGRYEQYF

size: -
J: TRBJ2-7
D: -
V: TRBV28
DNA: TGTGCCAGCAGTTCCCTGAACTACGAGCAGTACTTC
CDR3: CASSSLNYEQYF

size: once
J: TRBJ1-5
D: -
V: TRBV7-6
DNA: TGTGCCAGCAGCTTAGGCGGAGGTCCAGGGACCCAGCATTTT
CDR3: CASSLGGGPGTQHF

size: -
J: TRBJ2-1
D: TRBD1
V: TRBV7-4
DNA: TGTGCCAGCAGCACCGGCCCCGGGACAGGTTTAGGCAATGAGCAGTTCTTC
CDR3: CASSTGPGTGLGNEQFF

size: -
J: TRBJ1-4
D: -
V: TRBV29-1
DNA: TGCAGCGCTACTGTTGGGGTGGATGGAAAACTGTTTTTT
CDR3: CSATVGVDGKLFF

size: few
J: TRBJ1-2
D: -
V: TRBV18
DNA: TGTGCCAGCTCACCCACAGAAAACTATGGCTACACCTTC
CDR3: CASSPTENYGYTF

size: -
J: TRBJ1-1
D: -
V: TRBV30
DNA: TGTGCCTGGGGGGGTTGGACAACGGAAGCTTTCTTT
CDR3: CAWGGWTTEAFF

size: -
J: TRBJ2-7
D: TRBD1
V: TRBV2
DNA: TGTGCCAGCAGAGCCCCCCAGGGGGAAGAGCAGTACTTC
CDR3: CASRAPQGEEQYF

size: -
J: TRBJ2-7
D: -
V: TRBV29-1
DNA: TGCAGCGTCGGCGGAAATCTCGGATCCTACGAGCAGTACTTC
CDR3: CSVGGNLGSYEQYF

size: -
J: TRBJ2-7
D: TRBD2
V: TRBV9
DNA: TGTGCCAGCAGCGTAGGACTAGCCCTCTACGAGCAGTACTTC
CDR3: CASSVGLALYEQYF

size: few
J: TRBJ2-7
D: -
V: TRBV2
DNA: TGTGCCAGCAGGGCTTGGACGCCCCCCTACGAGCAGTACTTC
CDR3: CASRAWTPPYEQYF

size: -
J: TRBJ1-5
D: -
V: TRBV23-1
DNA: TGCGCCAGCAGTCACTATCTAAGGAATAGCAATCAGCCCCAGCATTTT
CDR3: CASSHYLRNSNQPQHF

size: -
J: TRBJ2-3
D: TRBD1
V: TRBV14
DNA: TGTGCCAGCAGCGCCGGGACAGGACGAGTTACGCAGTATTTT
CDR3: CASSAGTGRVTQYF

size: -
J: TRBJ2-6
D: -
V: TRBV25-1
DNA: TGTGCCAGCCTCTTCGCTGGGGCCAACGTCCTGACTTTC
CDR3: CASLFAGANVLTF

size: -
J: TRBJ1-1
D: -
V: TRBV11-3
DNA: TGTGCCAGCAGCTTAGGTCAGGGGTACACTGAAGCTTTCTTT
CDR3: CASSLGQGYTEAFF

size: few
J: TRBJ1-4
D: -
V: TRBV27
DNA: TGTGCCAGCAGTTGGGGTGGACGGCCTAATGAAAAACTGTTTTTT
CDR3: CASSWGGRPNEKLFF

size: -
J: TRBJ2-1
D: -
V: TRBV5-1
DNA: TGCGCCAGCTTCGGGGGCCAGGGCTCCAATGAGCAGTTCTTC
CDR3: CASFGGQGSNEQFF

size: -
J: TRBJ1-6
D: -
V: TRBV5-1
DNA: TGCGCCAGCAGCCCTGACCAGACCTCACCCCTCCACTTT
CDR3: CASSPDQTSPLHF

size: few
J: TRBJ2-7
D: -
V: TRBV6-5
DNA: TGTGCCAGCAGTCAACGGCCGGGAGAGGCCTACGAGCAGTACTTC
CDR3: CASSQRPGEAYEQYF

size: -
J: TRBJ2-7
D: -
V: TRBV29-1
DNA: TGCAGCGTTGGTACCAGGGCCCTCTCCTACGAGCAGTACTTC
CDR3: CSVGTRALSYEQYF

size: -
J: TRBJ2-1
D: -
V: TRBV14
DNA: TGTGCCAGCAGCCAAGTTCGGGCCCCCGGCCACAATGAGCAGTTCTTC
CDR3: CASSQVRAPGHNEQFF

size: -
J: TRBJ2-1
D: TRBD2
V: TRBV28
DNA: TGTGCCAGCAGTTTTCGTTTGGGCGGGAGTTTAAATGAGCAGTTCTTC
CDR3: CASSFRLGGSLNEQFF

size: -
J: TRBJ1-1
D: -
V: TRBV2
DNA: TGTGCCAGCAGTGTGGCATCTACTGAAGCTTTCTTT
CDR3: CASSVASTEAFF

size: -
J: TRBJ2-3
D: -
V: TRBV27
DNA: TGTGCCAGCAGTTTTGGCCGTACGCAGTATTTT
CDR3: CASSFGRTQYF

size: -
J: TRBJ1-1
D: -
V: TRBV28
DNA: TGTGCCAGCACCACCCCTAGGACAGCGAACACTGAAGCTTTCTTT
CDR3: CASTTPRTANTEAFF

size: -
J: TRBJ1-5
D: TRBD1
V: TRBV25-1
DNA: TGTGCCAGCAGTGATCCCCGACAGGGGGATCAGCCCCAGCATTTT
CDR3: CASSDPRQGDQPQHF

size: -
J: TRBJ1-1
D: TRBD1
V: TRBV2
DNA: TGTGCCAGCAGTGCTGTCTGGACAGGGCGAGGTGAAGCTTTCTTT
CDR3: CASSAVWTGRGEAFF

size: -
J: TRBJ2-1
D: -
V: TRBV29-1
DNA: TGCAGCGTTGAAGATGGGGGGAGCCCATACAATGAGCAGTTCTTC
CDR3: CSVEDGGSPYNEQFF

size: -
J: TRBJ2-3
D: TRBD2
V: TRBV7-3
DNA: TGTGCCAGCAGGGCGACTAGCGGTAGCACAGATACGCAGTATTTT
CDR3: CASRATSGSTDTQYF

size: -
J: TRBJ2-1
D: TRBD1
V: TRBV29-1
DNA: TGCAGCGTTGAAATCCCGGGACAGGGGACTTACAATGAGCAGTTCTTC
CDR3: CSVEIPGQGTYNEQFF

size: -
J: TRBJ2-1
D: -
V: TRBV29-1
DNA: TGCAGCGTTGAAGATGGGGAGCGGTATGAGCAGTTCTTC
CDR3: CSVEDGERYEQFF

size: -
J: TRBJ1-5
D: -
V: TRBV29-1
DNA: TGCAGCGTTGTTCAAGGGGTGGGTAGCAATCAGCCCCAGCATTTT
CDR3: CSVVQGVGSNQPQHF

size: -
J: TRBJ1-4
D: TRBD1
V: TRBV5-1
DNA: TGCGCCAGCAGGGACAGGGCCGCAACTAATGAAAAACTGTTTTTT
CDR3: CASRDRAATNEKLFF

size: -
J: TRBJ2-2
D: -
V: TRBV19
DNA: TGTGCCAGTAGTACCCCCGGGGGACTCACCAGGAAGGAGCTGTTTTTT
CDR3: CASSTPGGLTRKELFF

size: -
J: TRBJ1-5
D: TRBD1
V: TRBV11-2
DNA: TGTGCCAGCAGCTTCACAGGGGCAAACCAGCCCCAGCATTTT
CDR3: CASSFTGANQPQHF